These 10 T cell receptor beta chains were sequenced from one sample in a study of T-cell memory formation after mild COVID-19. A single record per CDR3 protein comes from TCRdb applying MiXCR to the 5' RACE reads. The sample contains 280,000 or so distinct CDR3 sequences, roughly 18% of which appear only once. Source material: PBMCs or a T cell subset sorted from them (not recorded which). These TCRs come from a man younger than 30 who had mild COVID-19 (a few samples of this study predate the infection). Cell type and time point are not known.

CDR3 sequence (DNA): TGCGCCAGCAGCTCCCTGAGGGCAGGGGGCGAGACCCAGTACTTC. Its protein product is CASSSLRAGGETQYF. The chain carries TRBV5-1 and TRBJ2-5; 8 nucleotides match TRBD1. The CDR3 is 15 residues long. The germline V gene has CDR1 SGHRS and CDR2 YFSETQ. With 3 bases clipped from V and 5 bases from J, the junction kept 9 bases outside the gene matches.

The J gene is TRBJ2-1, the V gene TRBV7-3, with 11 bases matching TRBD1. Germline V gene sequence: CDR1 SGHTA, CDR2 FQGTGA. The CDR3 contains 15 residues. The junction had 6 bases not matched to a gene; V was cut back by 5 bases and J by 6 bases. The CDR3 DNA follows: TGTGCCAGCAGCCATACCGGGACAGGGGGCAATGAGCAGTTCTTC. The encoded protein is CASSHTGTGGNEQFF.

The sample holds a few counts of this clonotype. The J gene is TRBJ1-3, the V gene TRBV20-1; D remains unclear. CDR3 size: 10 residues. The germline CDR1 and CDR2 sequences are DFQATT and SNEGSKA (reference sequence). Deletions cut 5 bases from V and 5 bases from J, with 4 bases between. CDR3 coding DNA: TGCAGTGCTCTCCGAAACACCATATATTTT. Encoded protein: CSALRNTIYF.

At least ten counts were recorded for this clonotype. The rearrangement joins TRBV5-6 to TRBJ2-7; 7 positions agree with TRBD1. Germline CDR1 SGHDT, CDR2 YYEEEE. This CDR3 spans 15 amino acids. V shed 5 bases and J 2 bases; nucleotides not matched to a gene: 10. The CDR3 DNA follows: TGTGCCAGCAGTCCGGACAGGAATTTAGCCTACGAGCAGTACGTC. Amino acid sequence: CASSPDRNLAYEQYV.

The rearrangement uses TRBV7-8 and TRBJ2-4; TRBD2 matches at 8 bases. V was clipped by 4 bases and J by 8 bases; unmatched bases: 10. The CDR3 length is 15 residues. The germline gives CDR1 SGHVS, CDR2 FQNEAQ. The CDR3: CASSSGGSGGDIQYF. The CDR3 DNA reads TGTGCCAGCAGCTCCGGCGGGTCGGGAGGGGACATTCAGTACTTC. The variable domain in full, completed from reference TRBV7-8 and TRBJ2-4, reads GAGVSQSPRYKVAKRGQDVALRCDPISGHVSLFWYQQALGQGPEFLTYFQNEAQLDKSGLPSDRFFAERPEGSVSTLKIQRTQQEDSAVYLCASSSGGSGGDIQYFGAGTRLSVL.

Only a few counts were recorded for this clonotype. The chain joins TRBV29-1 to TRBJ2-7; the D is unclear. This CDR3 is 11 amino acids long. With 8 bases removed from V and 3 bases from J, the gap between germline ends came to 11 bases. Germline CDR1 SQVTM, CDR2 ANQGSEA. CDR3 sequence reads: CSTMDGYEQYF. CDR3 in DNA: TGCAGCACTATGGACGGCTACGAGCAGTACTTC.

The J gene is TRBJ2-5, the V gene TRBV5-1; the D gene could be TRBD1 or TRBD2 (6 bases each). Germline loops: CDR1 SGHRS, CDR2 YFSETQ. V was shortened by 0 bases and J by 2 bases, with 14 bases between the two germline ends. This CDR3 has 16 amino acids. CDR3 region: CASSLGGALPQETQYF. CDR3 DNA: TGCGCCAGCAGCTTGGGGGGGGCGCTTCCTCAAGAGACCCAGTACTTC.

The CDR3 sequence: CASSPTSGRETQYF. CDR3 sequence (DNA): TGTGCCAGCAGCCCCACCTCAGGGCGGGAGACCCAGTACTTC. V usage is TRBV11-2 and J usage is TRBJ2-5, with D maybe TRBD1 (5 bases). There are 14 residues in the CDR3. Trimming removed 5 bases at V and 5 bases at J, with 15 bases between. CDR1 is SGHAT, CDR2 FQNNGV, per germline.

This clonotype has only a few counts. The chain combines TRBV6-5 with TRBJ2-7; D gene ambiguous. CDR1 is MNHEY and CDR2 is SVGAGI in the germline V gene. Trimming cost V 4 bases and J 1 base, with 8 bases left between them. This CDR3 is built from 13 residues. CDR3: CASSFTGSYEQYF. CDR3 bases: TGTGCCAGCAGTTTTACCGGATCCTACGAGCAGTACTTC.

The sample holds a few counts of this clonotype. The rearrangement uses TRBV2 and TRBJ1-6; 10 nucleotides match TRBD1. This CDR3 comprises 14 residues. The J segment lost 6 bases and the V segment lost 6 bases, leaving 2 bases of the junction unmatched. CDR1 and CDR2 from the germline V gene are SNHLY and FYNNEI. The CDR3 is CASSGQGVNSPLHF. Here the CDR3 DNA reads TGTGCCAGCAGCGGACAGGGGGTTAATTCACCCCTCCACTTT.